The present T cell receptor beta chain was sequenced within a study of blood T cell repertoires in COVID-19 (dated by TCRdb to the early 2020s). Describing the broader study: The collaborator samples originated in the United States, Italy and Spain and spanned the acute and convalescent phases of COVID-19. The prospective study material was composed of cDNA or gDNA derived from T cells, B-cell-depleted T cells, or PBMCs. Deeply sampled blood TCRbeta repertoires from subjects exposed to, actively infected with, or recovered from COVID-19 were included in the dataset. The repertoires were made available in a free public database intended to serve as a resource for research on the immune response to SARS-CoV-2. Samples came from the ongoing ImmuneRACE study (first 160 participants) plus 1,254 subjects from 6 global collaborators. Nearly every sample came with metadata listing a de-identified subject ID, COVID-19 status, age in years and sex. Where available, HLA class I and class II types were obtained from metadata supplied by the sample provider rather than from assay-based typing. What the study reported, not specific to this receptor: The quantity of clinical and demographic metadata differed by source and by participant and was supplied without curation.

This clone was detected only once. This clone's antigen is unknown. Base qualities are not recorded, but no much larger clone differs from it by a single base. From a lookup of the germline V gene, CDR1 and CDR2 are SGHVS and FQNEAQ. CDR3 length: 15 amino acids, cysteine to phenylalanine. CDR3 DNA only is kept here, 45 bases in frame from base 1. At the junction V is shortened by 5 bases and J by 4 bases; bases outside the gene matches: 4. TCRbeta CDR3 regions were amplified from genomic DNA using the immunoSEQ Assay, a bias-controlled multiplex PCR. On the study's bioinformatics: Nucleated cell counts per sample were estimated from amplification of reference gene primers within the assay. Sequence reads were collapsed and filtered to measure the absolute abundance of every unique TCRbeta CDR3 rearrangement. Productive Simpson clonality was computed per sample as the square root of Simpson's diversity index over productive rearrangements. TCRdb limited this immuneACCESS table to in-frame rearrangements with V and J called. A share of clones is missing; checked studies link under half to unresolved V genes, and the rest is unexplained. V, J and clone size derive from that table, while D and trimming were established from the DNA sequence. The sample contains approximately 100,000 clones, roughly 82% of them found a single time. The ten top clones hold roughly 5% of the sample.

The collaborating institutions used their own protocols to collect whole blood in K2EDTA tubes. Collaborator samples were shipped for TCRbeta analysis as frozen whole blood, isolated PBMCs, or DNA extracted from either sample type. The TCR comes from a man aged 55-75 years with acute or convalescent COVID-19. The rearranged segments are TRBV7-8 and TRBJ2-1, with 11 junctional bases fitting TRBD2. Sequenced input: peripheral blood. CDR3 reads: CASSRRLAGYNEQFF. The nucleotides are TGTGCCAGCAGCCGCCGACTAGCGGGGTACAATGAGCAGTTCTTC.